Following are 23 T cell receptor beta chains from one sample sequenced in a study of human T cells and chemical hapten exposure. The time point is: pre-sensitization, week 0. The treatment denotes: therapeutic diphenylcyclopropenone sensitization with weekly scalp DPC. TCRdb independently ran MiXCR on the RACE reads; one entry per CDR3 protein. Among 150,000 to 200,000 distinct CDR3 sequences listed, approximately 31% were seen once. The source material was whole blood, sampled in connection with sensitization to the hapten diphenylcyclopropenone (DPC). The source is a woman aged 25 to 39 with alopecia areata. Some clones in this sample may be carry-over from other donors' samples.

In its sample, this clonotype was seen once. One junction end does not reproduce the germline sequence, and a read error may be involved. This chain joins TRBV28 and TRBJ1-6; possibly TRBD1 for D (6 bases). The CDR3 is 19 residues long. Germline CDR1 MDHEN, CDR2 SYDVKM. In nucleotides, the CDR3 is TGTGTCAGCAGGGGATTTGAGACAGGTTTGGGCTCCTATAATTCACCCCTCCACTTT. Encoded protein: CVSRGFETGLGSYNSPLHF.

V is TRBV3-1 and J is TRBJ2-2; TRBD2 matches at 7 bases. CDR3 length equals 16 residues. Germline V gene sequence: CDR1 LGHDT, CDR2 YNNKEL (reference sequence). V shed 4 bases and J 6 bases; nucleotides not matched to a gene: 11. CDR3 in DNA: TGTGCCAGCAGCCCCCGGGGAGGGGCGGGCGCCGGGGAGCTGTTTTTT. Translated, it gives CASSPRGGAGAGELFF.

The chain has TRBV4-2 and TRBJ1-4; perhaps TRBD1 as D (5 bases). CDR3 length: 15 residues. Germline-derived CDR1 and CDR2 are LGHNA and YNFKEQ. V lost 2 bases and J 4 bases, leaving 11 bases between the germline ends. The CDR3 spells CASSQPQGRNEKLFF. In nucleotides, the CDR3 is TGTGCCAGCAGCCAACCCCAGGGACGTAATGAAAAACTGTTTTTT.

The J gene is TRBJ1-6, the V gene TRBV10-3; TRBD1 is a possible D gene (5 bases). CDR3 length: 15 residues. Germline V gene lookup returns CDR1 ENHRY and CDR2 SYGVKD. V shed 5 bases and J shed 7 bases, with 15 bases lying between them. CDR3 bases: TGTGCCATCAGTTCCCGGGACGTTGAAAATTCACCCCTCCACTTT. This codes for CAISSRDVENSPLHF.

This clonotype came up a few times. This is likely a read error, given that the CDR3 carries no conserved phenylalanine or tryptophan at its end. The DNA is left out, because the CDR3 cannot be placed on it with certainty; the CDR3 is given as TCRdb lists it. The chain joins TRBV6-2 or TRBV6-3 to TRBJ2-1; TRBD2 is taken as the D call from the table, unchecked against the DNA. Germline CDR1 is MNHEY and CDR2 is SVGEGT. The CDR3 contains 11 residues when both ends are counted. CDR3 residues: CASPPTGGPSI.

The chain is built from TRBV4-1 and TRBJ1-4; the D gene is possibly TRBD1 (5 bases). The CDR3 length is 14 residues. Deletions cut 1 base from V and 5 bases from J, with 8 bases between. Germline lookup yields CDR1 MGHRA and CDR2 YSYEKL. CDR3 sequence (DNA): TGCGCCAGCAGCCAAGCAGGGTGGAATGAAAAACTGTTTTTT. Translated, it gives CASSQAGWNEKLFF.

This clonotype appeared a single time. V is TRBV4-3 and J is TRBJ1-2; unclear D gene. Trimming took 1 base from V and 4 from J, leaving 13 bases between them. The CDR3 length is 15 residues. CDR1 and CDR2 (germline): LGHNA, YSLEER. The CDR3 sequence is CASSQVGEEGYGYTF. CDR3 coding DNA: TGCGCCAGCAGCCAAGTTGGGGAGGAGGGCTATGGCTACACCTTC.

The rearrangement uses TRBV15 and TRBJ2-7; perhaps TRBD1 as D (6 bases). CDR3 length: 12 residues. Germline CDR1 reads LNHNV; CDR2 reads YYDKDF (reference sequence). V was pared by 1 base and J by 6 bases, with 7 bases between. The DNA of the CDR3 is TGTGCCACCAGCAGAGCGGACAGCGAGCAGTACTTC. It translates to CATSRADSEQYF.

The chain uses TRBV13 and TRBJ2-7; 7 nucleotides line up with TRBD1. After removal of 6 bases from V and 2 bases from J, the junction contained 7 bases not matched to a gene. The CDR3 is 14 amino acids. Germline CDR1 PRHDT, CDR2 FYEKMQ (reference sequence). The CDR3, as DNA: TGTGCCAGCAGTTTTACAGGGGCGACCTACGAGCAGTACTTC. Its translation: CASSFTGATYEQYF.

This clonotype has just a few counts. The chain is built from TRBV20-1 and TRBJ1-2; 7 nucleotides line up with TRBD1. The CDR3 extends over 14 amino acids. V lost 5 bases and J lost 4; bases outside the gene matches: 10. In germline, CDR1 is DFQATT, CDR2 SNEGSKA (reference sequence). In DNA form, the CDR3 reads TGCAGTGCTGATGCGGACAGGCGAATCTATGGCTACACCTTC. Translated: CSADADRRIYGYTF.

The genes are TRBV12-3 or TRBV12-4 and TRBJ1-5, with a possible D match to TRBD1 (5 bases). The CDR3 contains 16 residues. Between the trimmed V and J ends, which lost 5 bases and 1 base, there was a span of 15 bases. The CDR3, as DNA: TGTGCCAGCAGTCCCCTCCCAAGGGGCAGCAATCAGCCCCAGCATTTT. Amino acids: CASSPLPRGSNQPQHF.

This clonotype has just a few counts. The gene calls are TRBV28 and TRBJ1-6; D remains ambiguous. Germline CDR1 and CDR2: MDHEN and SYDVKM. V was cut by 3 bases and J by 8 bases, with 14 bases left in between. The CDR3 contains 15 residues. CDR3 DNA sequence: TGTGCCAGCAGTTTGGCATATCCCTCCGATTCACCCCTCCACTTT. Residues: CASSLAYPSDSPLHF. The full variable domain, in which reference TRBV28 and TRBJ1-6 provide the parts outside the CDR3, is DVKVTQSSRYLVKRTGEKVFLECVQDMDHENMFWYRQDPGLGLRLIYFSYDVKMKEKGDIPEGYSVSREKKERFSLILESASTNQTSMYLCASSLAYPSDSPLHFGNGTRLTVT.

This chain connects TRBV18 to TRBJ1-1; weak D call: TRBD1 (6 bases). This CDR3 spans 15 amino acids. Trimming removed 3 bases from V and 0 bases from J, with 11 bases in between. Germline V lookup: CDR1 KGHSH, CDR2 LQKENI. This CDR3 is CASSPDRQMNTEAFF. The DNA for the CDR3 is TGTGCCAGCTCACCTGACAGGCAGATGAACACTGAAGCTTTCTTT.

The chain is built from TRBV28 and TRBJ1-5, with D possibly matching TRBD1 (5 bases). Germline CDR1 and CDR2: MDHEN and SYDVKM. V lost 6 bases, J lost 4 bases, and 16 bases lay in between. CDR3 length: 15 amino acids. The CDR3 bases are TGTGCCAGCAGAGGAGGGGCACTTGGTAATCAGCCCCAGCATTTT. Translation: CASRGGALGNQPQHF.

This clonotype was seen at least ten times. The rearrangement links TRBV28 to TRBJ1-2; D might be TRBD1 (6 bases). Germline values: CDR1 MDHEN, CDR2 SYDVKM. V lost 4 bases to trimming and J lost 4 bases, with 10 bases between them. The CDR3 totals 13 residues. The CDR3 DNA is TGTGCCAGCAGTTGGACAGCCCGCTATGGCTACACCTTC. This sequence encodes CASSWTARYGYTF.

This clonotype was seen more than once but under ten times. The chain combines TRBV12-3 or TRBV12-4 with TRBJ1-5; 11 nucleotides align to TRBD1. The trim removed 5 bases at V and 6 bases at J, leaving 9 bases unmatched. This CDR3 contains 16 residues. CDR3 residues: CASSKDRGLHVQPQHF. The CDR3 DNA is TGTGCCAGCAGTAAGGACAGGGGGCTGCACGTTCAGCCCCAGCATTTT.

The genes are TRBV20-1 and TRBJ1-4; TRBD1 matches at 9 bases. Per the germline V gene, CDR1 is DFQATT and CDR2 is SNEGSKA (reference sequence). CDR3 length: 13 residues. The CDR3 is CGVPGTGSEKLFF. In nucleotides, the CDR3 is TGCGGAGTACCGGGGACAGGGAGTGAAAAACTGTTTTTT.

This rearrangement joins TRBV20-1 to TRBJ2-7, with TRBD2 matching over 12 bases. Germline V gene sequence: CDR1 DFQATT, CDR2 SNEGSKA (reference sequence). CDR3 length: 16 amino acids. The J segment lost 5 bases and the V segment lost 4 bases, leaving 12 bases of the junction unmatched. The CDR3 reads CSAIHPSGRAGHEQYF. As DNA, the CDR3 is TGCAGTGCTATACACCCTAGCGGGAGGGCGGGACACGAGCAGTACTTC.

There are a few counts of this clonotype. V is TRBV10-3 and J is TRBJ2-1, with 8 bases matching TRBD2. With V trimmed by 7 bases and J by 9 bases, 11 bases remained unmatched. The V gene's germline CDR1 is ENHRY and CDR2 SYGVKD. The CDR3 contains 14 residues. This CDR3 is CAITEREPPSEQFF. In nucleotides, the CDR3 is TGTGCCATCACGGAGCGGGAGCCCCCCAGTGAGCAGTTCTTC.

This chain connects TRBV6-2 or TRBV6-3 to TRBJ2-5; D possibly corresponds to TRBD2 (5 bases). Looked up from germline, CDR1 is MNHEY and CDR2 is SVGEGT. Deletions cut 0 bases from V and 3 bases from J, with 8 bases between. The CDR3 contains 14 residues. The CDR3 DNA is TGTGCCAGCAGTTACTCGAGCGGAAAAGAGACCCAGTACTTC. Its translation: CASSYSSGKETQYF.

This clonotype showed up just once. The CDR3 nucleotides read TGCGCCAGCAGCGCGGGGACTGCCGCCCCCACAGATACGCAGTATTTT. Its translation is CASSAGTAAPTDTQYF. The V and J genes are TRBV5-1 and TRBJ2-3; a weak D match, TRBD2 (6 bases). CDR1 and CDR2 from the germline V gene are SGHRS and YFSETQ. Deletions cut 4 bases from V and 2 bases from J, with 17 bases between. This CDR3 spans 16 amino acids.

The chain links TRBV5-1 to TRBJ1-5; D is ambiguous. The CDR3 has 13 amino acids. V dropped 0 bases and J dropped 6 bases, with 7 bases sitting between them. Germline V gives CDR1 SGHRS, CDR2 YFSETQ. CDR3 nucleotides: TGCGCCAGCAGCTTGGAGAACGGTCAGCCCCAGCATTTT. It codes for CASSLENGQPQHF. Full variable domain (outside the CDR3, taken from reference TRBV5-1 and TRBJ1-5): KAGVTQTPRYLIKTRGQQVTLSCSPISGHRSVSWYQQTPGQGLQFLFEYFSETQRNKGNFPGRFSGRQFSNSRSEMNVSTLELGDSALYLCASSLENGQPQHFGDGTRLSIL.

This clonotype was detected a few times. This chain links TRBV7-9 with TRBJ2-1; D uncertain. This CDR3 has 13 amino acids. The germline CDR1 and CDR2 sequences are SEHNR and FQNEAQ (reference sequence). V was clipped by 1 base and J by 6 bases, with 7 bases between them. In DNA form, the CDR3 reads TGTGCCAGCAGCTTAGATAGGAGCAATGAGCAGTTCTTC. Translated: CASSLDRSNEQFF.